This entry lists 29 T cell receptor beta chains sequenced from one sample in a study of stem cell transplantation in POMP-related autoinflammatory disease. The repertoire was sequenced with immunoSEQ multiplex PCR; TCRdb's copy has only in-frame clones and lacks some. This table has some 68,000 clones, roughly 93% appearing once. The source material was CD4+ T cells from PBMCs, sampled after stem cell transplantation. Every receptor here comes from a human patient with POMP-related autoinflammation and immune dysregulation (PRAID). The graft donor may have contributed some T cells.

The chain couples TRBV7-8 to TRBJ1-6; possible D gene TRBD1, 6 bases. Germline loops: CDR1 SGHVS, CDR2 FQNEAQ. V was cut by 0 bases and J by 6 bases, with 9 bases left in between. The CDR3 is 15 residues long. CDR3 protein: CASSLAQGINSPLHF. In nucleotides, the CDR3 is TGTGCCAGCAGCTTAGCGCAGGGGATTAATTCACCCCTCCACTTT.

This chain joins TRBV20-1 and TRBJ1-5; no clear D gene. The germline gives CDR1 DFQATT, CDR2 SNEGSKA (reference sequence). This CDR3 comprises 11 residues. Trimming removed 7 bases at V and 3 bases at J, with 7 bases between. CDR3 sequence: CSDPDNQPQHF. The CDR3 DNA reads TGCAGTGACCCGGACAATCAGCCCCAGCATTTT.

J is TRBJ2-1 and V is TRBV7-2; 9 bases match TRBD2. The CDR3 runs 15 residues. Germline-derived CDR1 and CDR2 are SGHTA and FQGNSA. V shed 0 bases, J shed 8 bases, and the junction held 5 bases outside the gene matches. CDR3 in amino acids: CASSLAGTSIDEQFF. CDR3 DNA sequence: TGTGCCAGCAGCTTAGCCGGGACTAGCATCGATGAGCAGTTCTTC.

The chain links TRBV5-1 to TRBJ2-2; 8 nucleotides agree with TRBD2. The CDR3 is 16 amino acids. Germline V gives CDR1 SGHRS, CDR2 YFSETQ. The junction had 6 bases not matched to a gene; V was cut back by 0 bases and J by 5 bases. CDR3 amino acids: CASSLAISGVTGELFF. The CDR3 DNA follows: TGCGCCAGCAGCTTGGCCATTAGCGGGGTAACCGGGGAGCTGTTTTTT.

The chain has TRBV18 and TRBJ2-2; 8 bases are shared with TRBD1. The CDR3 length is 17 residues. Germline CDR1 KGHSH, CDR2 LQKENI. Trimming at V came to 1 base and at J to 6 bases, leaving 10 bases not matched to a gene. Here the CDR3 DNA reads TGTGCCAGCTCACCACTCCAGGCAGGGGGCGCCGCCGGGGAGCTGTTTTTT. Translated, it gives CASSPLQAGGAAGELFF.

This chain connects TRBV27 to TRBJ1-6, with a weak D call TRBD1 (6 bases). Trimming took 6 bases from V and 1 from J, leaving 13 bases between them. Germline CDR1 MNHEY, CDR2 SMNVEV (reference sequence). CDR3 size: 16 residues. Here the CDR3 DNA reads TGTGCCAGCAGAAACAGGGATGGATCCTATAATTCACCCCTCCACTTT. It codes for CASRNRDGSYNSPLHF.

The genes are TRBV10-1 and TRBJ2-2; no firm D call. The CDR3 has 12 residues. The germline V gene encodes CDR1 WNHNN and CDR2 SYGVQD (reference sequence). V was trimmed by 6 bases and J by 3 bases, leaving 5 bases between them. The CDR3 is CASSGYTGELFF. The DNA for the CDR3 is TGCGCCAGCAGCGGTTACACCGGGGAGCTGTTTTTT.

The chain uses TRBV12-3 or TRBV12-4 and TRBJ1-2; maybe TRBD1 (5 bases). The CDR3 is 13 amino acids. The ends were cut back, 6 bases at V and 4 bases at J, with 12 bases in the middle. Written as DNA, the CDR3 is TGTGCCAGCAGGCTCGATCAGGGCTATGGCTACACCTTC. Translation: CASRLDQGYGYTF.

This clone occurred once. The chain is built from TRBV18 and TRBJ2-7, with D maybe TRBD1 (6 bases). V was trimmed by 2 bases and J by 4 bases, leaving 12 bases between them. Per the germline V gene, CDR1 is KGHSH and CDR2 is LQKENI. The CDR3 is 14 residues long. CDR3 bases: TGTGCCAGCTCACCAGAACAGGGCTTGTACGAGCAGTACTTC. Protein product: CASSPEQGLYEQYF.

The chain is built from TRBV3-1 (or the pseudogene TRBV3-2) and TRBJ2-3; D is unresolved. V was pared by 11 bases and J by 1 base, with 13 bases between. Per the germline V gene, CDR1 is LGHDT and CDR2 is YNNKEL (reference sequence). This CDR3 is built from 13 residues. CDR3 nucleotide sequence: TGTGCCTCAGAGCTGCTCGGCACAGATACGCAGTATTTT. The encoded protein is CASELLGTDTQYF.

The chain uses TRBV5-1 and TRBJ2-4; no clear D gene. The V end was cut by 0 bases, the J end by 8 bases, with 12 bases between. CDR3 length equals 14 residues. The germline V gene encodes CDR1 SGHRS and CDR2 YFSETQ. The CDR3 loop reads CASSLGLDGDIQYF. Written as DNA, the CDR3 is TGCGCCAGCAGCTTGGGGCTTGATGGGGACATTCAGTACTTC. The variable domain in full, completed from reference TRBV5-1 and TRBJ2-4, reads KAGVTQTPRYLIKTRGQQVTLSCSPISGHRSVSWYQQTPGQGLQFLFEYFSETQRNKGNFPGRFSGRQFSNSRSEMNVSTLELGDSALYLCASSLGLDGDIQYFGAGTRLSVL.

The chain couples TRBV18 to TRBJ2-5; 8 nucleotides line up with TRBD2. V lost 3 bases and J lost 2; bases outside the gene matches: 11. Germline lookup yields CDR1 KGHSH and CDR2 LQKENI. This CDR3 has 17 amino acids. The CDR3 protein is CASSPRGGPGSQETQYF. The CDR3 bases are TGTGCCAGCTCACCCCGGGGGGGCCCGGGATCTCAAGAGACCCAGTACTTC. Complete variable domain (other parts from reference TRBV18 and TRBJ2-5): NAGVMQNPRHLVRRRGQEARLRCSPMKGHSHVYWYRQLPEEGLKFMVYLQKENIIDESGMPKERFSAEFPKEGPSILRIQQVVRGDSAAYFCASSPRGGPGSQETQYFGPGTRLLVL.

V is TRBV18 and J is TRBJ2-5; 8 bases are a match to TRBD2. V shed 3 bases and J 5 bases; nucleotides not matched to a gene: 8. Germline-derived CDR1 and CDR2 are KGHSH and LQKENI. The length of the CDR3 is 15 residues. The CDR3, as DNA: TGTGCCAGCTCACCCAACAGCGGGAGAGCGGAGACCCAGTACTTC. This translates into CASSPNSGRAETQYF.

This chain joins TRBV2 and TRBJ1-1; weak D call: TRBD1 (6 bases). Germline assignment: CDR1 SNHLY and CDR2 FYNNEI. The ends were cut back, 4 bases at V and 7 bases at J, with 10 bases in the middle. The CDR3 has 12 residues. This chain's CDR3 is CASSGGGHEAFF. DNA of the CDR3: TGTGCCAGCAGTGGAGGGGGGCATGAAGCTTTCTTT.

The chain uses TRBV24-1 and TRBJ1-2; a possible D gene is TRBD1 (6 bases). The CDR3 contains 13 residues. V gave up 10 bases and J gave up 6 bases, with 17 bases separating them. CDR1 is KGHDR, CDR2 SFDVKD, per germline. This chain's CDR3 is CATRGGESHGYTF. In DNA form, the CDR3 reads TGTGCCACTCGGGGGGGCGAGAGTCATGGCTACACCTTC.

This CDR3 reads CASSFSGLANYNEQFF. The CDR3 DNA is TGTGCCAGCAGTTTTTCAGGACTAGCGAACTACAATGAGCAGTTCTTC. This chain connects TRBV28 to TRBJ2-1, with TRBD2 matching 9 bases. Germline values: CDR1 MDHEN, CDR2 SYDVKM. With 3 bases clipped from V and 3 bases from J, the junction kept 6 bases outside the gene matches. The CDR3 consists of 16 residues. The full variable domain, in which reference TRBV28 and TRBJ2-1 provide the parts outside the CDR3, is DVKVTQSSRYLVKRTGEKVFLECVQDMDHENMFWYRQDPGLGLRLIYFSYDVKMKEKGDIPEGYSVSREKKERFSLILESASTNQTSMYLCASSFSGLANYNEQFFGPGTRLTVL.

This chain connects TRBV2 to TRBJ2-3, with D hard to call. CDR1 is SNHLY and CDR2 is FYNNEI in the germline V gene. This CDR3 spans 13 amino acids. V was pared by 6 bases and J by 5 bases, with 12 bases between. The CDR3 coding sequence is TGTGCCAGCAGGGAAATGACTGGAGATACGCAGTATTTT. Translation gives CASREMTGDTQYF.

V is TRBV27 and J is TRBJ2-2; D call uncertain. Germline values: CDR1 MNHEY, CDR2 SMNVEV (reference sequence). V was cut by 5 bases and J by 7 bases, with 14 bases left in between. This CDR3 spans 14 amino acids. The CDR3 nucleotides are TGTGCCAGCAGTCGGGTCGGCGGCGGCGGGGAGCTGTTTTTT. Translation: CASSRVGGGGELFF.

The chain has TRBV6-1 and TRBJ2-1; D unresolved. This CDR3 contains 13 residues. In germline, CDR1 is MNHNS, CDR2 SASEGT. Deletions cut 0 bases from V and 12 bases from J, with 12 bases between. The CDR3 DNA sequence: TGTGCCAGCAGTGAAGCCCGGAATCTAATGCAGTTCTTC. Its translation is CASSEARNLMQFF.

The V call is TRBV24-1, the J call TRBJ2-5; 14 positions match TRBD2. V lost 4 bases to trimming and J lost 5 bases; unmatched junction nucleotides: 11. The germline CDR1 and CDR2 sequences are KGHDR and SFDVKD. The CDR3 covers 18 residues. CDR3 region: CATSDPGTSGRGGETQYF. The CDR3 coding sequence is TGTGCCACCAGTGACCCCGGGACTAGCGGGAGAGGGGGGGAGACCCAGTACTTC.

The chain couples TRBV5-8 to TRBJ1-2, with D possibly TRBD1 on 5 matching bases. With 4 bases removed from V and 2 bases from J, the gap between germline ends came to 15 bases. Germline values: CDR1 SGHTS, CDR2 YDEGEE. This CDR3 region has 15 residues. The CDR3 nucleotides are TGTGCCAGCAGCCGGCCGGGACGGTCGAACTATGGCTACACCTTC. The encoded protein is CASSRPGRSNYGYTF.

V is TRBV5-5 and J is TRBJ1-5; D unresolved. V was cut by 1 base and J by 2 bases, with 10 bases left in between. The CDR3 is 15 amino acids. Germline assignment: CDR1 SGHKS and CDR2 YYEKEE (reference sequence). The CDR3 region is CASSLMTTGNQPQHF. DNA for the CDR3: TGTGCCAGCAGCTTGATGACGACCGGCAATCAGCCCCAGCATTTT.

V and J are TRBV18 and TRBJ2-3; TRBD1 agrees at 8 bases. Germline-derived CDR1 and CDR2 are KGHSH and LQKENI. Trimming removed 3 bases from V and 3 bases from J; junction bases left unmatched: 8. The CDR3 covers 16 residues. CDR3 DNA: TGTGCCAGCTCACCCGTGGGGACAGGTCTGACAGATACGCAGTATTTT. Its translation is CASSPVGTGLTDTQYF.

The V gene is TRBV30, the J gene TRBJ2-3; TRBD1 matches 7 bases. The CDR3 is 13 amino acids. V trimming: 5 bases; J trimming: 2 bases; junction bases outside the gene matches: 4. Germline CDR1 is GTSNPN and CDR2 is SVGIG (reference sequence). The CDR3 coding sequence is TGTGCCTGGGTTACAGGGGACACAGATACGCAGTATTTT. Translating it yields CAWVTGDTDTQYF.

V is TRBV12-2 and J is TRBJ2-7; the table calls TRBD1, which could not be checked here. TRBV12-2 corresponds to a pseudogene. The CDR3 length is 16 residues. Here the CDR3 reads CASRVRRLGGNYEQYV. CDR3 nucleotides: TGTGCAAGTCGCGTTCGTAGGCTAGGGGGAAACTACGAGCAGTACGTC.

The J gene is TRBJ1-2, the V gene TRBV11-1, with TRBD1 matching over 10 bases. Germline trimming cut 1 base from V and 2 bases from J; bases unmatched to any gene: 4. Germline V CDR1 and CDR2: SGHAT, FQDESV (reference sequence). The CDR3 has 16 amino acids. CDR3 sequence reads: CASSLGPGQGNYGYTF. The CDR3 region has the DNA TGTGCCAGCAGCTTAGGACCGGGACAGGGGAACTATGGCTACACCTTC.

The chain carries TRBV12-3 or TRBV12-4 and TRBJ2-1; no reliable D call. Trimming left V 2 bases short and J 10 bases short, with 9 bases between. CDR3 length: 12 amino acids. The CDR3 coding sequence is TGTGCCAGCAGTTTAAACGACGGCGAGCAGTTCTTC. Amino acid sequence: CASSLNDGEQFF.

The chain is built from TRBV6-5 and TRBJ1-5; no reliable D call. Looked up from germline, CDR1 is MNHEY and CDR2 is SVGAGI. The V and J ends lost 5 bases and 4 bases respectively, with 9 bases between them. The CDR3 is 13 amino acids. CDR3 coding DNA: TGTGCCAGCAGTAAAAACGGGAATCAGCCCCAGCATTTT. This sequence encodes CASSKNGNQPQHF.

This clone was detected once. The chain has TRBV5-1 and TRBJ1-2, with D uncertain. This CDR3 has 14 residues. Trimming removed 2 bases at V and 4 bases at J, with 12 bases between. CDR1 and CDR2 from the germline V gene are SGHRS and YFSETQ. This chain's CDR3 is CASSLEASGYGYTF. The CDR3 coding sequence is TGCGCCAGCAGCTTAGAGGCATCCGGCTATGGCTACACCTTC.